This T cell receptor beta chain was obtained from a study of blood T cell repertoires in COVID-19. Study details: PBMCs, B-cell-depleted T cells, or T cells were the source of the cDNA or gDNA that made up the material.

Sequenced by immunoSEQ multiplex PCR; TCRdb stores in-frame clones only, minus some. Altogether about 47,000 clones are present, nearly 90% being singletons, with the ten largest covering approximately 8.8%. The CDR3 has 12 amino acids. With 3 bases removed from V and 9 bases from J, the gap between germline ends came to 9 bases. Germline CDR1 MNHNS, CDR2 SASEGT. V and J are TRBV6-1 and TRBJ2-1, with no clear D. This receptor was taken from a man older than 75 with active or convalescent COVID-19. Sequences were obtained from peripheral blood. The CDR3 DNA sequence: TGTGCCAGCAGTGAGCCCTACGGTGAGCAGTTCTTC. It is translated as CASSEPYGEQFF.